These T cell receptor beta chains were read from a single sample in a study of blood T cell repertoires in COVID-19. Here immunoSEQ multiplex PCR was the method, and the copy in TCRdb shows in-frame clones only, minus some. The sample holds some 350,000 clones, roughly 90% seen once. The sequencing sample was made of peripheral blood. These TCRs come from a woman aged 30 to 39 with COVID-19, enrolled during active disease. The CDR3 runs from the conserved cysteine through the conserved F or W. Each record gives: J gene, V gene, D gene, clone size, CDR3 DNA, CDR3 protein. A D gene is named only where the DNA matches it firmly. Clone size, where shown, is once, few, many, or a class for clones that have expanded.

>TRBJ1-6|TRBV6-5|-|-
TGTGCCAGCAGCAGGTCCCAGGGTAATTCACCCCTCCACTTT
CASSRSQGNSPLHF
>TRBJ2-1|TRBV15|-|-
TGTGCCACCAGCAGAGATAAGGACAGTCCTCTACTAAGCAATGAGCAGTTCTTC
CATSRDKDSPLLSNEQFF
>TRBJ2-7|TRBV11-2|TRBD2|-
TGTGCCAGCAGCATATCAGGGAGACTAGCGGGTTCCTACGAGCAGTACTTC
CASSISGRLAGSYEQYF
>TRBJ1-4|TRBV2|-|-
TGTGCCAGCAGTTGGGACACAGGTTCTGAAAAACTGTTTTTT
CASSWDTGSEKLFF
>TRBJ2-7|TRBV6-1|TRBD1|once
TGTGCCAGCAGTGAAGCGCTTCTGGGACAGGGTTACTACGAGCAGTACTTC
CASSEALLGQGYYEQYF
>TRBJ2-1|TRBV6-2/TRBV6-3|TRBD2|-
TGTGCCAGCAGTTACTCGGCTAGCGGCTACAATGAGCAGTTCTTC
CASSYSASGYNEQFF
>TRBJ1-4|TRBV5-4|TRBD1|-
TGTGCCAGCAGCTCAGGGGGACAGATTAATGAAAAACTGTTTTTT
CASSSGGQINEKLFF
>TRBJ1-1|TRBV5-1|TRBD1|-
TGCGCCAGCAGCTTGGGTTCCGGCAGGGGGTATGAAGCTTTCTTT
CASSLGSGRGYEAFF
>TRBJ2-1|TRBV4-2|-|-
TGTGCCAGCAGCCGTATAGCGGACGCCTCCTACAATGAGCAGTTCTTC
CASSRIADASYNEQFF
>TRBJ2-7|TRBV7-2|-|-
TGTGCCAGCAGCTTCGCCACAGGGAGCCACTACGAGCAGTACTTC
CASSFATGSHYEQYF
>TRBJ1-1|TRBV18|-|-
TGTGCCAGCTCACCACTCCTAGATAGGACTGAAGCTTTCTTT
CASSPLLDRTEAFF
>TRBJ2-2|TRBV11-2|-|-
TGTGCCAGCAGCAAACAATCCCGGAGGGGGCGCGGGGAGCTGTTTTTT
CASSKQSRRGRGELFF
>TRBJ2-7|TRBV6-2/TRBV6-3|-|once
TGTGCCAGCAGTTCAGGGCAGCCAGTCTACGAGCAGTACTTC
CASSSGQPVYEQYF
>TRBJ2-7|TRBV4-1|-|-
TGCGCCAGCAGCCAAGATCGTAACGGGTACGAGCAGTACTTC
CASSQDRNGYEQYF
>TRBJ2-1|TRBV27|-|-
TGTGCCAGCCGGACGGGGGGCAGGTACAATGAGCAGTTCTTC
CASRTGGRYNEQFF
>TRBJ2-1|TRBV24-1|-|-
TGTGCCACCAGCCTAGAATCGGGAACACACATCGATGAGCAGTTCTTC
CATSLESGTHIDEQFF
>TRBJ1-2|TRBV6-5|TRBD1|-
TGTGCCAGCAGCCTACAGGGGGCGCCGCGGGGCTACACCTTC
CASSLQGAPRGYTF
>TRBJ1-2|TRBV19|TRBD1|-
TGTGCCGGATCACTACGGGACAGGGTGAATGGCTACACCTTC
CAGSLRDRVNGYTF
>TRBJ2-5|TRBV7-9|-|-
TGTGCCAGCAGCGAGGGAAGAGGGTTGGAGACCCAGTACTTC
CASSEGRGLETQYF
>TRBJ1-5|TRBV19|-|-
TGTGCCAGTAGTACTTCGTTCAGGGATCAGCCCCAGCATTTT
CASSTSFRDQPQHF
>TRBJ1-4|TRBV2|-|-
TGTGCCAGCAGTCCAGGGGTGGGGAATGAAAAACTGTTTTTT
CASSPGVGNEKLFF
>TRBJ1-5|TRBV5-1|TRBD1|-
TGCGCCAGCAGCTTGGGAGGGACAGGCCAAAATCAGCCCCAGCATTTT
CASSLGGTGQNQPQHF
>TRBJ1-1|TRBV12-3/TRBV12-4|-|-
TGTGCCAGCAGTTTACAGGGGTTCACTGAAGCTTTCTTT
CASSLQGFTEAFF
>TRBJ1-6|TRBV27|TRBD1|-
TGTGCCAGCAGTGCCGACAGGGGGCGATCACCCCTCCACTTT
CASSADRGRSPLHF
>TRBJ2-2|TRBV6-2/TRBV6-3|TRBD1|once
TGTGCCAGCAGCCGCGGGACAGGGGAGTTGTATCCGAACACCGGGGAGCTGTTTTTT
CASSRGTGELYPNTGELFF
>TRBJ2-2|TRBV10-3|TRBD2|-
TGTGCCATCAGCCTCGGGACTAGCGGGAGCGGGGAGCTGTTTTTT
CAISLGTSGSGELFF
>TRBJ2-5|TRBV19|TRBD1|-
TGTGCCAGTAGTAGACAGGGGGCTTATGTTGAGACCCAGTACTTC
CASSRQGAYVETQYF
>TRBJ1-5|TRBV27|-|-
TGTGCCAGCAGTTTAAGAGATAGCAATCAGCCCCAGCATTTT
CASSLRDSNQPQHF
>TRBJ2-3|TRBV6-2/TRBV6-3|-|-
TGTGCCAGCAGTCAACCCTACGGGACAACGTCTGTCAGCACAGATACGCAGTATTTT
CASSQPYGTTSVSTDTQYF
>TRBJ2-7|TRBV19|TRBD2|-
TGTGCCAGTAGTCCCGCGGGGGATCCCTACGAGCAGTACTTC
CASSPAGDPYEQYF
>TRBJ2-1|TRBV5-1|TRBD1|-
TGCGCCAGCAGCTTCCGGGACAGCTACAATGAGCAGTTCTTC
CASSFRDSYNEQFF
>TRBJ2-2|TRBV5-1|-|-
TGCGCCAGCAGCCCGGGGGGACAGAACACCGGGGAGCTGTTTTTT
CASSPGGQNTGELFF
>TRBJ2-1|TRBV11-3|-|-
TGTGCCAGCAGCTTAGGCCGGGGGAACTACAATGAGCAGTTCTTC
CASSLGRGNYNEQFF
>TRBJ2-1|TRBV4-3|-|-
TGCGCCAGCAGCCGTTCCCTAGCGAACTCCTACAATGAGCAGTTCTTC
CASSRSLANSYNEQFF
>TRBJ2-2|TRBV10-3|TRBD2|-
TGTGCCATCAGTGACCTAGCGGGGGCCCAGAACACCGGGGAGCTGTTTTTT
CAISDLAGAQNTGELFF
>TRBJ2-1|TRBV19|TRBD2|-
TGTGCCAGTACCCCTAGGACTAGCGGGAAGAATGAGCAGTTCTTC
CASTPRTSGKNEQFF
>TRBJ2-2|TRBV7-9|-|-
TGTGCCAGCAGCCCCCCGGCTAGCTACGACACCGGGGAGCTGTTTTTT
CASSPPASYDTGELFF
>TRBJ1-5|TRBV6-1|TRBD1|few
TGTGCCAGCAGTGATGGGACAGGGGGGTTCCAGCCCCAGCATTTT
CASSDGTGGFQPQHF
>TRBJ2-3|TRBV29-1|TRBD1|-
TGCAGCCTTTCGGCGGAAGGGACAGGGAGCACAGATACGCAGTATTTT
CSLSAEGTGSTDTQYF
>TRBJ2-7|TRBV7-8|-|-
TGTGCCAGCAGCTTAACGTGGACAGCCTACGAGCAGTACTTC
CASSLTWTAYEQYF
>TRBJ1-1|TRBV6-2/TRBV6-3|-|-
TGTGCCAGCAGTTACTATACAGGGATGAACACTGAAGCTTTCTTT
CASSYYTGMNTEAFF